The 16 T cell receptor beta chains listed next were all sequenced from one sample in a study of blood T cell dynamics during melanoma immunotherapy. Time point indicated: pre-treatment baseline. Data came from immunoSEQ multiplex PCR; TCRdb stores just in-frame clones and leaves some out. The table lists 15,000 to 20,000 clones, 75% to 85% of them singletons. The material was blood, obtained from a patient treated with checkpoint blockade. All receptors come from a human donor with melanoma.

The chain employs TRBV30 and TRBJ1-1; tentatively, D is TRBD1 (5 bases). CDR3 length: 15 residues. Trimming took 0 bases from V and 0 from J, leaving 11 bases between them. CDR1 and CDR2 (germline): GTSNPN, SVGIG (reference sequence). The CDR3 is CAWSVWGGMNTEAFF. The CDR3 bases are TGTGCCTGGAGTGTATGGGGCGGTATGAACACTGAAGCTTTCTTT.

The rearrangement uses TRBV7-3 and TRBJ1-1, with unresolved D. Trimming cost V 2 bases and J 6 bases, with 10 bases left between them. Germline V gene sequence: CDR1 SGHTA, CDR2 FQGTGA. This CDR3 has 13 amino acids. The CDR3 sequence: CASSLGKQAEAFF. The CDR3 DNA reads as TGTGCCAGCAGCTTAGGAAAGCAGGCTGAAGCTTTCTTT. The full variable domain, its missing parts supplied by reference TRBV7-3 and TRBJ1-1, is GAGVSQTPSNKVTEKGKYVELRCDPISGHTALYWYRQSLGQGPEFLIYFQGTGAADDSGLPNDRFFAVRPEGSVSTLKIQRTERGDSAVYLCASSLGKQAEAFFGQGTRLTVV.

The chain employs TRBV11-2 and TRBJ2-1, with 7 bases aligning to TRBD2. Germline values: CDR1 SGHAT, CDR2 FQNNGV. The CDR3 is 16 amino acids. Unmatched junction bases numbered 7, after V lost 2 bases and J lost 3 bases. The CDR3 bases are TGTGCCAGCAGCTTAAATACGGGAGGATACTACAATGAGCAGTTCTTC. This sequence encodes CASSLNTGGYYNEQFF.

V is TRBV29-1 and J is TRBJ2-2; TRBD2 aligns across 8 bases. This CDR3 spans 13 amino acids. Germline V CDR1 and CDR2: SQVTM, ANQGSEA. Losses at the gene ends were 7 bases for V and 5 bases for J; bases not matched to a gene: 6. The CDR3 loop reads CSALGGATGELFF. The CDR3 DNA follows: TGCAGCGCCCTCGGGGGGGCGACCGGGGAGCTGTTTTTT.

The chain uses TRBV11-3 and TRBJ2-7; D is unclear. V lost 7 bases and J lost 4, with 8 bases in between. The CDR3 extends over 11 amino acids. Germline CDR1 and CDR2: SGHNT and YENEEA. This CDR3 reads CASKQEYEQYF. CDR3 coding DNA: TGTGCCAGCAAGCAAGAGTACGAGCAGTACTTC.

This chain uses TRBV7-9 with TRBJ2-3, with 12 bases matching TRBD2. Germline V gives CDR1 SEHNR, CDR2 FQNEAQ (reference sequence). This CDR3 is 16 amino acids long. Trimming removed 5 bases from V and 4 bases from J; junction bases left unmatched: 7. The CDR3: CASSPRTSGISDTQYF. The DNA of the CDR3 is TGTGCCAGCAGCCCCAGGACTAGCGGGATATCAGATACGCAGTATTTT.

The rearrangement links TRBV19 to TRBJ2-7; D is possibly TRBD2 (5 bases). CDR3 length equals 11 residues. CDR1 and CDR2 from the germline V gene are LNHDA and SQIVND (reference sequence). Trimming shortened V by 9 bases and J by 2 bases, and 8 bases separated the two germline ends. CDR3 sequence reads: CASHGAYEQYF. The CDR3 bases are TGTGCCAGCCACGGGGCCTACGAGCAGTACTTC.

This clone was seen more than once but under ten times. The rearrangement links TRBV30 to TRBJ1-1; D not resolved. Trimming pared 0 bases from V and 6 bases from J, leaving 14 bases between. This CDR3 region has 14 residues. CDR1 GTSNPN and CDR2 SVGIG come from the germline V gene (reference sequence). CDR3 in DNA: TGTGCCTGGAGTGTGGCCCTGGGTTCCTCTGAAGCTTTCTTT. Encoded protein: CAWSVALGSSEAFF.

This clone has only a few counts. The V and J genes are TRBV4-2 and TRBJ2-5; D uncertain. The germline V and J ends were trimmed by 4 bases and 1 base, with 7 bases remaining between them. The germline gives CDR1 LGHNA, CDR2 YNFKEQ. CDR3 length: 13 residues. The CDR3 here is CASSLRTQETQYF. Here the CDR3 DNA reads TGTGCCAGCAGCCTTCGGACCCAAGAGACCCAGTACTTC.

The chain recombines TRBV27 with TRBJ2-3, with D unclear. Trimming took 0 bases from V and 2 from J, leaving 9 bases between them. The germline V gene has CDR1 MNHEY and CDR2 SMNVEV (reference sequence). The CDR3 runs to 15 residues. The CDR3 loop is CASSLSFPNTDTQYF. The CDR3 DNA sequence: TGTGCCAGCAGTTTATCCTTCCCCAACACAGATACGCAGTATTTT.

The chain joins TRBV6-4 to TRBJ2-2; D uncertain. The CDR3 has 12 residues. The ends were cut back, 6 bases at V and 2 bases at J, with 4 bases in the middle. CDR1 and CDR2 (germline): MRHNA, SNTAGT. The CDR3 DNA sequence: TGTGCCAGCAGCCTTAACACCGGGGAGCTGTTTTTT. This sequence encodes CASSLNTGELFF.

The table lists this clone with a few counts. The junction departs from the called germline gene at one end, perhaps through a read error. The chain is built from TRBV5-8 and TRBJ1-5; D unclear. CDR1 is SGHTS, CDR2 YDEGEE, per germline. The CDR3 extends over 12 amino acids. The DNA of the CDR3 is TGTGCCAGCAGCTTGCCACCGACCTGGGCGGATTTT. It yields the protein CASSLPPTWADF.

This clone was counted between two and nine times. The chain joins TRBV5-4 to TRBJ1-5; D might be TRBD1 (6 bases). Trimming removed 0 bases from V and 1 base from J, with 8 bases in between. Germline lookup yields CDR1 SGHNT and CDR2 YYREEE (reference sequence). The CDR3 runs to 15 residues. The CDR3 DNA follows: TGTGCCAGCAGCTTGGCAGGGGCAAGCAATCAGCCCCAGCATTTT. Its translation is CASSLAGASNQPQHF.

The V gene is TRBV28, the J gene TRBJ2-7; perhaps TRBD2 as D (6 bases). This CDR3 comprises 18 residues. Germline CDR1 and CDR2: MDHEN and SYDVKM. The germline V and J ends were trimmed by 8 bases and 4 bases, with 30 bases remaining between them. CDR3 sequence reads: CASRSALLAREHRYEQYF. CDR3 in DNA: TGTGCCAGCCGCTCAGCCTTGCTAGCGCGAGAGCATCGATACGAGCAGTACTTC.

As DNA, the CDR3 is TGCGCCAGCAGAGGCTATTATGAGCAGTTCTTC. Protein: CASRGYYEQFF. The chain joins TRBV10-1 to TRBJ2-1; D uncertain. Trimming took off 6 bases at V and 8 bases at J, with 8 bases between the two ends. The length of the CDR3 is 11 residues. Germline-derived CDR1 and CDR2 are WNHNN and SYGVQD (reference sequence).

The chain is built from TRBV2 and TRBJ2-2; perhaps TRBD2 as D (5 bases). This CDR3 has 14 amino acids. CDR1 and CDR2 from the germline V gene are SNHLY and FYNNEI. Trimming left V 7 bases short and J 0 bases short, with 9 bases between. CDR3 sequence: CASKAGTNTGELFF. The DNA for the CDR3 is TGTGCCAGCAAGGCGGGTACGAACACCGGGGAGCTGTTTTTT.